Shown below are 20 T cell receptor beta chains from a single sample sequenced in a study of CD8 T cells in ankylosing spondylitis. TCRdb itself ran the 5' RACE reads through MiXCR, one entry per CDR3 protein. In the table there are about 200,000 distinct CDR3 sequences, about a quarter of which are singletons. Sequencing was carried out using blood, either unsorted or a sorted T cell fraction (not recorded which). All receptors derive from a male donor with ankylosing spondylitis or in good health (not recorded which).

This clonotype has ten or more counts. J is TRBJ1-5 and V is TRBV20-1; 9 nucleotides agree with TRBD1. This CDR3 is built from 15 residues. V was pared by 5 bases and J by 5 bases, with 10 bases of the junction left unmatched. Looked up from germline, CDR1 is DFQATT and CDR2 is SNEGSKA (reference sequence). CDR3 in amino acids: CSALGQGGSYQPQHF. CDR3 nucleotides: TGCAGTGCTTTGGGACAGGGAGGGTCGTATCAGCCCCAGCATTTT.

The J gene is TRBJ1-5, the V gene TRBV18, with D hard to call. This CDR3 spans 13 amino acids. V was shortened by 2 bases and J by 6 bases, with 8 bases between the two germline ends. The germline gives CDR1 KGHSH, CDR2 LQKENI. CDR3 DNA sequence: TGTGCCAGCTCACCATCCTGGTCTCAGCCCCAGCATTTT. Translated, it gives CASSPSWSQPQHF.

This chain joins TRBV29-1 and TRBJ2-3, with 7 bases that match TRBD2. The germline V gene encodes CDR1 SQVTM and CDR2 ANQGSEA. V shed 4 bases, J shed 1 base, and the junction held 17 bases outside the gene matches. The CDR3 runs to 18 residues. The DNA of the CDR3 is TGCAGCGTTGGCACGTGGGCTAGCGGCGGTAGAGGCACAGATACGCAGTATTTT. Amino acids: CSVGTWASGGRGTDTQYF.

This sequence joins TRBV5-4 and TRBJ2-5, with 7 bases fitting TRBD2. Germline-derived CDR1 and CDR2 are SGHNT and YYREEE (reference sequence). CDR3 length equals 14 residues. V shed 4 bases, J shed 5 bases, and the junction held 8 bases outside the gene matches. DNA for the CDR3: TGTGCCAGCAGCCGAATGGGGGGGTCGGAGACCCAGTACTTC. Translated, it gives CASSRMGGSETQYF. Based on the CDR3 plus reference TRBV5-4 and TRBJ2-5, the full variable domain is ETGVTQSPTHLIKTRGQQVTLRCSSQSGHNTVSWYQQALGQGPQFIFQYYREEENGRGNFPPRFSGLQFPNYSSELNVNALELDDSALYLCASSRMGGSETQYFGPGTRLLVL.

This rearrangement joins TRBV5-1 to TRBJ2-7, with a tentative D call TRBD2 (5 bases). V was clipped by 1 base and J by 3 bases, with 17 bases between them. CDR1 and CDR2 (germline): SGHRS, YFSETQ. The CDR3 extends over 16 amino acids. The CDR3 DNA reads TGCGCCAGCAGCTTGAGGGAAAGCGGACCCCTCTACGAGCAGTACTTC. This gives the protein CASSLRESGPLYEQYF.

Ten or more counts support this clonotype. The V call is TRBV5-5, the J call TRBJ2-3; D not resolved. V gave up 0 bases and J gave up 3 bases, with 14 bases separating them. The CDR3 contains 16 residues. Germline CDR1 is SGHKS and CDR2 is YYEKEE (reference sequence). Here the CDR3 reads CASSLGSSVWTDTQYF. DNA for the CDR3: TGTGCCAGCAGCTTGGGTAGTTCCGTTTGGACAGATACGCAGTATTTT. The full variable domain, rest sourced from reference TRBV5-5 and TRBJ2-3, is DAGVTQSPTHLIKTRGQQVTLRCSPISGHKSVSWYQQVLGQGPQFIFQYYEKEERGRGNFPDRFSARQFPNYSSELNVNALLLGDSALYLCASSLGSSVWTDTQYFGPGTRLTVL.

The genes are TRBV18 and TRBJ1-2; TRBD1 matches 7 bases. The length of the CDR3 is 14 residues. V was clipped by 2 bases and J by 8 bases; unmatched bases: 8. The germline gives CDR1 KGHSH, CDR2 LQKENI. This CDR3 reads CASSPGGMGQGYTF. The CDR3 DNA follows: TGTGCCAGCTCACCAGGCGGGATGGGACAGGGCTACACCTTC. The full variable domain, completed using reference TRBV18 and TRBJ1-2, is NAGVMQNPRHLVRRRGQEARLRCSPMKGHSHVYWYRQLPEEGLKFMVYLQKENIIDESGMPKERFSAEFPKEGPSILRIQQVVRGDSAAYFCASSPGGMGQGYTFGSGTRLTVV.

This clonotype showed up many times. CDR3 amino acids: CASRTGTGQETQYF. The CDR3 DNA follows: TGTGCCAGCAGGACCGGGACAGGACAAGAGACCCAGTACTTC. The chain recombines TRBV2 with TRBJ2-5, with TRBD1 identical over 8 bases. The V gene's germline CDR1 is SNHLY and CDR2 FYNNEI. Germline trimming cut 6 bases from V and 2 bases from J; bases unmatched to any gene: 5. The CDR3 extends over 14 amino acids.

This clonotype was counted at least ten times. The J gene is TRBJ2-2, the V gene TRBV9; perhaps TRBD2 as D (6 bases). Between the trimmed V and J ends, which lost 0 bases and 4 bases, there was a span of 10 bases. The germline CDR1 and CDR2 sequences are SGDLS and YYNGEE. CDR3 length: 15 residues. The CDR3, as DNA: TGTGCCAGCAGCGTAGAGGACTACCTCACCGGGGAGCTGTTTTTT. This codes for CASSVEDYLTGELFF.

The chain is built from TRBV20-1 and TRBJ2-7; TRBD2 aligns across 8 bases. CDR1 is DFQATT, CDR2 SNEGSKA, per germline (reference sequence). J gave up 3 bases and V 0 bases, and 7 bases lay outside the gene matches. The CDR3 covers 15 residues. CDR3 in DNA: TGCAGTGCTAGAGACGCTTACGGGAGGGTCTACGAGCAGTACTTC. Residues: CSARDAYGRVYEQYF.

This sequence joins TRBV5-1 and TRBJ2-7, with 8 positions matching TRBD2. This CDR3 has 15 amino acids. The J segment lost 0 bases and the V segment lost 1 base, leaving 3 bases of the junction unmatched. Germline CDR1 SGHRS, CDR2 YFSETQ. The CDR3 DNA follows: TGCGCCAGCAGCTTGTTCGGGGGGGCCTCCTACGAGCAGTACTTC. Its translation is CASSLFGGASYEQYF.

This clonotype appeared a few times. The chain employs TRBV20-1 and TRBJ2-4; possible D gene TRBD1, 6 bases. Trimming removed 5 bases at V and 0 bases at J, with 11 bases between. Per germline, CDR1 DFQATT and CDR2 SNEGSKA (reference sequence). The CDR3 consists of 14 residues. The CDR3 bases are TGCAGTGCTGTGGACAGATTAGCCAAAAACATTCAGTACTTC. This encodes CSAVDRLAKNIQYF.

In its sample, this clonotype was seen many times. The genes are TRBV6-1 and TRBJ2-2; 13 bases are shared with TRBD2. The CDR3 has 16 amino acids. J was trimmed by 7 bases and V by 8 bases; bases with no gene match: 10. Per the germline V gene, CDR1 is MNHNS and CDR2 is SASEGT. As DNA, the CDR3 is TGTGCCAGCCGAAGCACTAGCGGGAGGGCCGTCGGGGAGCTGTTTTTT. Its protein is CASRSTSGRAVGELFF.

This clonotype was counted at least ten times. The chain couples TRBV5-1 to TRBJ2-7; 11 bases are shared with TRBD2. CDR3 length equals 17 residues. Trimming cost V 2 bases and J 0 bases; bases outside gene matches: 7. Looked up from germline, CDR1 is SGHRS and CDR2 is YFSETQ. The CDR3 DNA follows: TGCGCCAGCAGCTTCCATAAACTAGCGGGAGCCTCCTACGAGCAGTACTTC. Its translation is CASSFHKLAGASYEQYF. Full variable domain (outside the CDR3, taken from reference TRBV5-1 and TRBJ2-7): KAGVTQTPRYLIKTRGQQVTLSCSPISGHRSVSWYQQTPGQGLQFLFEYFSETQRNKGNFPGRFSGRQFSNSRSEMNVSTLELGDSALYLCASSFHKLAGASYEQYFGPGTRLTVT.

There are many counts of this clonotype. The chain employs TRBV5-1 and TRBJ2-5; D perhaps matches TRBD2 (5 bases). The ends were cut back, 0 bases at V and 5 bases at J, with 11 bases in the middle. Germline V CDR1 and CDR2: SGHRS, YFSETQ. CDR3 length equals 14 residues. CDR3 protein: CASSLGGQDETQYF. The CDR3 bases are TGCGCCAGCAGCTTGGGCGGGCAGGATGAGACCCAGTACTTC.

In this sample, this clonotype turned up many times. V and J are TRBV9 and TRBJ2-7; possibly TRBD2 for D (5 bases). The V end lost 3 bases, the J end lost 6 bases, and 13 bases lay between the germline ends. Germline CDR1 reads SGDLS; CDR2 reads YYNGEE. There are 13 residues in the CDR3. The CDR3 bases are TGTGCCAGCAGCGGGAGGCGAAACGGCGAGCAGTACTTC. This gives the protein CASSGRRNGEQYF.

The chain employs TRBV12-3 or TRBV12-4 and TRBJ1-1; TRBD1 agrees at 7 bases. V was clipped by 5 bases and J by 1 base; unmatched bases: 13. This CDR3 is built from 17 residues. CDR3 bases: TGTGCCAGCAGTCAGACCCGATCGGGACAGCGGAACACTGAAGCTTTCTTT. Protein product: CASSQTRSGQRNTEAFF.

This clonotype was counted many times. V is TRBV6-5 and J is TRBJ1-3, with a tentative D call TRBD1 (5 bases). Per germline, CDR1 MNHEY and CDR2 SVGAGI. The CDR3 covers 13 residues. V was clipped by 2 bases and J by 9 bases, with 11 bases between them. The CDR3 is CASSYSPGGTIYF. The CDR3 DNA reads TGTGCCAGCAGTTACAGCCCTGGGGGCACCATATATTTT.

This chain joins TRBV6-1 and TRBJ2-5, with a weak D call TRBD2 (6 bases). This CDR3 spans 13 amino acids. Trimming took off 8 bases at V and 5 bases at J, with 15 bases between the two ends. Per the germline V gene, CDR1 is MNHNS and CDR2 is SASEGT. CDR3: CASETAGGETQYF. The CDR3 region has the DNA TGTGCCAGCGAAACAGCGGGCGGGGAGACCCAGTACTTC.

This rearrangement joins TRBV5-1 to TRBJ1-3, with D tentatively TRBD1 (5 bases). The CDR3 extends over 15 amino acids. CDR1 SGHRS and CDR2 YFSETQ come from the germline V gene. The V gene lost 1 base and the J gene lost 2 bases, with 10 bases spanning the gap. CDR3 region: CASSLQGVAGNTIYF. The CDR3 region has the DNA TGCGCCAGCAGCTTGCAGGGAGTCGCTGGAAACACCATATATTTT. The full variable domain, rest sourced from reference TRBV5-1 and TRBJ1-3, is KAGVTQTPRYLIKTRGQQVTLSCSPISGHRSVSWYQQTPGQGLQFLFEYFSETQRNKGNFPGRFSGRQFSNSRSEMNVSTLELGDSALYLCASSLQGVAGNTIYFGEGSWLTVV.